A single sample is the source of the 24 T cell receptor beta chains below, sequenced in a study of blood T cell repertoires in COVID-19. The assay was immunoSEQ multiplex PCR, and TCRdb's table has in-frame clones only and misses some. Among roughly 520,000 clones, around 89% were seen once, and the ten largest hold around 1.9%. Sequencing was performed on PBMCs or T cells enriched from blood (not recorded which). Every receptor here comes from a middle-aged woman who had recovered from COVID-19.

The rearrangement uses TRBV4-1 and TRBJ2-1; TRBD2 is a possible D gene (5 bases). This CDR3 comprises 12 residues. In germline, CDR1 is MGHRA, CDR2 YSYEKL. V was shortened by 4 bases and J by 7 bases, with 8 bases between the two germline ends. CDR3 in amino acids: CASSLRGNEQFF. The DNA of the CDR3 is TGCGCCAGCAGCCTTAGAGGGAATGAGCAGTTCTTC.

A remark on this clone: One junction end does not reproduce the germline sequence, and a read error may be involved. The CDR3 DNA sequence: TGTGCCAGCCGCATAGAGAACACCGGGGAGTTGTTTTTT. Residues: CASRIENTGELFF. V and J are TRBV6-5 and TRBJ2-2; tentatively, D is TRBD2 (5 bases). This CDR3 comprises 13 residues. The germline V gene encodes CDR1 MNHEY and CDR2 SVGAGI.

V and J are TRBV27 and TRBJ1-5; tentative D call: TRBD1 (6 bases). Germline CDR1 reads MNHEY; CDR2 reads SMNVEV (reference sequence). The CDR3 is 13 amino acids. The ends were cut back, 4 bases at V and 6 bases at J, with 10 bases in the middle. The CDR3 reads CASSYRDRQPQHF. CDR3 coding DNA: TGTGCCAGCAGTTACAGGGATCGTCAGCCCCAGCATTTT.

V is TRBV2 and J is TRBJ2-5; unclear D gene. In germline, CDR1 is SNHLY, CDR2 FYNNEI. This CDR3 has 15 residues. V was cut by 4 bases and J by 2 bases, with 14 bases left in between. CDR3 in DNA: TGTGCCAGCAGTGTAGGAGACTCCCGGCAAGAGACCCAGTACTTC. Encoded protein: CASSVGDSRQETQYF.

The chain uses TRBV19 and TRBJ2-1; TRBD1 agrees at 11 bases. V was clipped by 10 bases and J by 7 bases; unmatched bases: 12. The CDR3 runs to 15 residues. Germline V gene lookup returns CDR1 LNHDA and CDR2 SQIVND (reference sequence). The CDR3 sequence: CATSHRDRGGNEQFF. The CDR3 DNA is TGTGCCACCTCGCACCGGGACAGGGGGGGAAATGAGCAGTTCTTC.

The chain carries TRBV10-1 and TRBJ2-7; TRBD1 matches 11 bases. This CDR3 contains 13 residues. Per the germline V gene, CDR1 is WNHNN and CDR2 is SYGVQD (reference sequence). V dropped 5 bases and J dropped 8; count of bases not matched to a gene: 5. The CDR3, as DNA: TGCGCCAGCAGTCGGGACAGGGGGTCACAGCAGTACTTC. Protein sequence: CASSRDRGSQQYF.

The V call is TRBV5-4, the J call TRBJ1-2; 7 bases are shared with TRBD1. This CDR3 is 16 amino acids long. Germline values: CDR1 SGHNT, CDR2 YYREEE (reference sequence). The junction had 9 bases not matched to a gene; V was cut back by 4 bases and J by 0 bases. The CDR3 coding sequence is TGTGCCAGCAGCCTGTCACAGGGGCTCTCTAACTATGGCTACACCTTC. This codes for CASSLSQGLSNYGYTF.

The chain links TRBV4-3 to TRBJ2-2; the match to TRBD2 covers 8 bases. With 3 bases clipped from V and 7 bases from J, the junction kept 13 bases outside the gene matches. The CDR3 is made up of 17 amino acids. The V gene's germline CDR1 is LGHNA and CDR2 YSLEER. The CDR3 bases are TGCGCCAGCAGCCAGGGACTTACCGGGACTAGTAGCGGGGAGCTGTTTTTT. It codes for CASSQGLTGTSSGELFF.

The gene calls are TRBV19 and TRBJ1-4, with no clear D. CDR3 length: 17 residues. V was trimmed by 5 bases and J by 1 base, leaving 17 bases between them. Per germline, CDR1 LNHDA and CDR2 SQIVND (reference sequence). The DNA for the CDR3 is TGTGCCAGTAGTCTTTCCCCGGGGAGGGTAACTAATGAAAAACTGTTTTTT. Protein sequence: CASSLSPGRVTNEKLFF.

The rearrangement joins TRBV2 to TRBJ1-1, with 9 bases matching TRBD1. The CDR3 loop spans 13 amino acids. V lost 6 bases, J lost 6 bases, and 5 bases stayed unmatched. The germline V gene has CDR1 SNHLY and CDR2 FYNNEI. The CDR3 loop is CASRVGTGPEAFF. The CDR3 region has the DNA TGTGCCAGCAGGGTCGGGACAGGGCCTGAAGCTTTCTTT.

This clone appeared a few times. V usage is TRBV5-1 and J usage is TRBJ1-1, with 8 bases identical to TRBD1. The CDR3 loop spans 13 amino acids. Trimming at V came to 4 bases and at J to 6 bases, leaving 5 bases not matched to a gene. The germline V gene has CDR1 SGHRS and CDR2 YFSETQ. The CDR3 DNA follows: TGCGCCAGCAGCCAGGACAGGGTGCCTGAAGCTTTCTTT. It specifies CASSQDRVPEAFF.

The rearrangement uses TRBV18 and TRBJ1-6; tentative D call: TRBD1 (5 bases). V lost 6 bases and J 12 bases, leaving 18 bases between the germline ends. From germline, CDR1 is KGHSH and CDR2 LQKENI. CDR3 length equals 14 residues. The CDR3 is CASSENQGFLPLHF. The CDR3 nucleotides read TGTGCCAGCTCGGAAAACCAGGGATTCTTACCCCTCCACTTT. The complete variable domain, with remaining parts taken from reference TRBV18 and TRBJ1-6, reads NAGVMQNPRHLVRRRGQEARLRCSPMKGHSHVYWYRQLPEEGLKFMVYLQKENIIDESGMPKERFSAEFPKEGPSILRIQQVVRGDSAAYFCASSENQGFLPLHFGNGTRLTVT.

The genes are TRBV20-1 and TRBJ1-6, with D uncertain. V lost 3 bases and J 4 bases, leaving 13 bases between the germline ends. The CDR3 has 15 amino acids. Germline lookup yields CDR1 DFQATT and CDR2 SNEGSKA (reference sequence). CDR3 DNA sequence: TGCAGTGCTAGTTGGCAGGTGGTGTATAATTCACCCCTCCACTTT. As protein: CSASWQVVYNSPLHF.

The chain recombines TRBV7-2 with TRBJ2-1; TRBD2 matches at 9 bases. This CDR3 region has 14 residues. The V and J ends lost 4 bases and 8 bases, in that order; junction bases with no gene match: 6. CDR1 is SGHTA and CDR2 is FQGNSA in the germline V gene. This CDR3 reads CASSSGLASDEQFF. The CDR3 DNA reads as TGTGCCAGCAGCTCGGGACTAGCATCGGATGAGCAGTTCTTC.

The chain combines TRBV19 with TRBJ1-1; D perhaps matches TRBD1 (6 bases). The CDR3 consists of 15 residues. Per the germline V gene, CDR1 is LNHDA and CDR2 is SQIVND (reference sequence). V was pared by 8 bases and J by 5 bases, with 21 bases between. The CDR3 is CASAPGVLLRTEAFF. The CDR3 coding sequence is TGTGCCAGTGCCCCAGGGGTTTTGTTAAGGACTGAAGCTTTCTTT.

This chain joins TRBV4-3 and TRBJ2-7; D is perhaps TRBD1 (5 bases). Trimming pared 0 bases from V and 4 bases from J, leaving 16 bases between. CDR3 length: 16 residues. The V gene's germline CDR1 is LGHNA and CDR2 YSLEER. DNA for the CDR3: TGCGCCAGCAGCCAAGATGGGGCAGGAACCGGGTACGAGCAGTACTTC. It yields the protein CASSQDGAGTGYEQYF.

The chain carries TRBV5-4 and TRBJ2-5; 12 bases are a match to TRBD2. This CDR3 has 17 residues. CDR1 and CDR2 from the germline V gene are SGHNT and YYREEE (reference sequence). J gave up 2 bases and V 5 bases, and 10 bases lay outside the gene matches. In DNA, the CDR3 is TGTGCCAGCAGTCCCGGGACTAGCGGGTCTTATCAAGAGACCCAGTACTTC. Protein product: CASSPGTSGSYQETQYF.

The V call is TRBV21-1, the J call TRBJ1-3; the D call of TRBD1 is as the table states it, not checked on the DNA. TRBV21-1 is noted as a pseudogene. The CDR3 has 16 residues. CDR3 nucleotides: TGTGCCAGCAGCTTCCGGGACAGGGGCTCTGGAAACACCATATATTTT. Amino acids: CASSFRDRGSGNTIYF.

The gene calls are TRBV24-1 and TRBJ2-3; D perhaps matches TRBD2 (6 bases). Germline V gene data show CDR1 as KGHDR and CDR2 as SFDVKD. V was cut by 0 bases and J by 9 bases, with 12 bases left in between. The CDR3 sequence is 14 residues long. CDR3 coding DNA: TGTGCCACCAGTGATTTGTTAACTCGGGGGACGCAGTATTTT. Encoded protein: CATSDLLTRGTQYF.

The J gene is TRBJ1-1, the V gene TRBV12-5; 7 bases are shared with TRBD1. V dropped 6 bases and J dropped 4; count of bases not matched to a gene: 2. From germline, CDR1 is LGHNT and CDR2 FRNRAP. There are 12 residues in the CDR3. The CDR3 DNA sequence: TGTGCTAGTGGCCCAGGGGGCACTGAAGCTTTCTTT. It encodes CASGPGGTEAFF.

Comments on this clone: Other nucleotide sequences from this sample produce the same CDR3. The rearrangement joins TRBV6-5 to TRBJ2-1, with D maybe TRBD1 (6 bases). Germline CDR1 reads MNHEY; CDR2 reads SVGAGI. V was shortened by 0 bases and J by 0 bases, with 9 bases between the two germline ends. The CDR3 loop spans 16 amino acids. The DNA of the CDR3 is TGTGCCAGCAGTTACTCGGGGGCCAGCTCCTACAATGAGCAGTTCTTC. Protein sequence: CASSYSGASSYNEQFF.

The rearrangement links TRBV7-2 to TRBJ1-5; 7 bases line up with TRBD1. This CDR3 contains 15 residues. CDR1 SGHTA and CDR2 FQGNSA come from the germline V gene. With V trimmed by 4 bases and J by 3 bases, 6 bases remained unmatched. CDR3: CASSSQGTDNQPQHF. CDR3 nucleotide sequence: TGTGCCAGCAGCTCCCAAGGGACAGACAATCAGCCCCAGCATTTT.

The chain uses TRBV3-1 (or the pseudogene TRBV3-2) and TRBJ2-1, with 8 nucleotides matching TRBD2. The CDR3 contains 15 residues. Germline V gene sequence: CDR1 LGHDT, CDR2 YNNKEL (reference sequence). Trimming at V came to 4 bases and at J to 3 bases, leaving 5 bases not matched to a gene. The CDR3 DNA follows: TGTGCCAGCAGCCCGGGGGGGAGGGGCTACAATGAGCAGTTCTTC. Protein: CASSPGGRGYNEQFF.

The genes are TRBV18 and TRBJ2-7; TRBD1 might be the D (6 bases). Germline CDR1 and CDR2: KGHSH and LQKENI. The CDR3 contains 15 residues. Trimming took off 4 bases at V and 0 bases at J, with 13 bases between the two ends. CDR3 region: CASSQTDRSSYEQYF. Written as DNA, the CDR3 is TGTGCCAGCTCACAAACGGACAGAAGCTCCTACGAGCAGTACTTC.